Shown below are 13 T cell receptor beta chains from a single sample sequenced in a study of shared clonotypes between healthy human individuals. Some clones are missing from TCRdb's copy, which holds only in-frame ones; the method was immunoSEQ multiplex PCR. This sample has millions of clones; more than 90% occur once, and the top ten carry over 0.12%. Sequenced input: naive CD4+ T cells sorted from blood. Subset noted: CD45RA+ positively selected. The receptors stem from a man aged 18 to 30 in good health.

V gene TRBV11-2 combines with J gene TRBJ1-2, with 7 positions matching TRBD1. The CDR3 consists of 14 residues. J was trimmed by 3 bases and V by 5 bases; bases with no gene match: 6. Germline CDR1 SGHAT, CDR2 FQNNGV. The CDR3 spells CASSPFTGDYGYTF. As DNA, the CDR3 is TGTGCCAGCAGCCCCTTCACAGGGGACTATGGCTACACCTTC.

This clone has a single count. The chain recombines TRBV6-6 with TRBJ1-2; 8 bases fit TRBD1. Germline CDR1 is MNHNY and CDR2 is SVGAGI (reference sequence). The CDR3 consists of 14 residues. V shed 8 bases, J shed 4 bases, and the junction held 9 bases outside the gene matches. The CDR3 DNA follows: TGTGCCAGCGACCCGACAGGGGTGGGCTATGGCTACACCTTC. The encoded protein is CASDPTGVGYGYTF.

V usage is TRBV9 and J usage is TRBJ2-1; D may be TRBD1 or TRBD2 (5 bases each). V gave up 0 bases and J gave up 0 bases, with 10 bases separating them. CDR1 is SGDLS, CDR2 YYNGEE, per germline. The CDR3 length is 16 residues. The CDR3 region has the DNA TGTGCCAGCAGCGTAGGGGGGAGCGGCTCCTACAATGAGCAGTTCTTC. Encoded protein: CASSVGGSGSYNEQFF.

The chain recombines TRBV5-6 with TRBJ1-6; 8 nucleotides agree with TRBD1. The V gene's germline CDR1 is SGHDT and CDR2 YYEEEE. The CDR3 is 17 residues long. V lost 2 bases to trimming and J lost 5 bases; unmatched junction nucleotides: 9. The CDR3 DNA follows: TGTGCCAGCAGCTTAGAAACCGGGACAGGCGATAATTCACCCCTCCACTTT. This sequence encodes CASSLETGTGDNSPLHF.

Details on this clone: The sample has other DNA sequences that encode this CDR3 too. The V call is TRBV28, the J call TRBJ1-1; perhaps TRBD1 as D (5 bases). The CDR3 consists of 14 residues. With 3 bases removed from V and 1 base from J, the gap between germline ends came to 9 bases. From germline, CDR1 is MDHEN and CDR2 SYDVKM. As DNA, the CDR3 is TGTGCCAGCAGTTTCCAGGGAGGGAACACTGAAGCTTTCTTT. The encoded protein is CASSFQGGNTEAFF. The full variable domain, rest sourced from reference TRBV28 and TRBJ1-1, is DVKVTQSSRYLVKRTGEKVFLECVQDMDHENMFWYRQDPGLGLRLIYFSYDVKMKEKGDIPEGYSVSREKKERFSLILESASTNQTSMYLCASSFQGGNTEAFFGQGTRLTVV.

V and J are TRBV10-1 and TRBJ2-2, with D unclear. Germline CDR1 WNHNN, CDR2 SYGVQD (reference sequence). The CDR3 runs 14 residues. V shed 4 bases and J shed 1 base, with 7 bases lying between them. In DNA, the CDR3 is TGCGCCAGCAGTGCCGTCCTGAACACCGGGGAGCTGTTTTTT. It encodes CASSAVLNTGELFF.

CDR3 residues: CASSWGTFDTEAFF. The CDR3 nucleotides are TGCGCCAGCAGCTGGGGGACATTTGACACTGAAGCTTTCTTT. V gene TRBV5-1 combines with J gene TRBJ1-1; D perhaps matches TRBD1 (6 bases). The CDR3 totals 14 residues. Per the germline V gene, CDR1 is SGHRS and CDR2 is YFSETQ. Trimming cost V 3 bases and J 3 bases, with 12 bases left between them.

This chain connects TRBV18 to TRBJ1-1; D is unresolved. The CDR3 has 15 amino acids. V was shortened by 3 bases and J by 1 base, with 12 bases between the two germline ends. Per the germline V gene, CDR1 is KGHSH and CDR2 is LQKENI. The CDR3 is CASSPSGSGNTEAFF. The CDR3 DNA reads TGTGCCAGCTCACCCTCCGGGTCAGGGAACACTGAAGCTTTCTTT.

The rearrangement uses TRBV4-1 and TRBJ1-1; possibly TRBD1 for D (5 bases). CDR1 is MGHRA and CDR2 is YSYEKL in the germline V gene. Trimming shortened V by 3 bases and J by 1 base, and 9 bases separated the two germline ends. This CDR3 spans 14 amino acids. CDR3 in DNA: TGCGCCAGCAGCCAGCCCACAGGGAACACTGAAGCTTTCTTT. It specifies CASSQPTGNTEAFF.

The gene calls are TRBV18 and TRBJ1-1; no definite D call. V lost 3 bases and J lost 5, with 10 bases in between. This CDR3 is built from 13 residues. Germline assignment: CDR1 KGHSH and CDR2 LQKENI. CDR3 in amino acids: CASSPLGWTEAFF. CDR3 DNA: TGTGCCAGCTCACCTTTAGGTTGGACTGAAGCTTTCTTT.

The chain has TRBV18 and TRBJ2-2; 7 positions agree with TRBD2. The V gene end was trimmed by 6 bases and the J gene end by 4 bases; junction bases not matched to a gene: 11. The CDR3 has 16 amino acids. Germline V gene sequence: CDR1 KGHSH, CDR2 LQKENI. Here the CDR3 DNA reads TGTGCCAGCTCCCCCGGGACTACCCGTAGCACCGGGGAGCTGTTTTTT. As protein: CASSPGTTRSTGELFF.

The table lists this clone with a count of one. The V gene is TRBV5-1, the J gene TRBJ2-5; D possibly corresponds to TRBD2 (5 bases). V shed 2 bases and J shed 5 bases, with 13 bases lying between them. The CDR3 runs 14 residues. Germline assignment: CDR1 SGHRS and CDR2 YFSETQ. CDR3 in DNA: TGCGCCAGCAGCTTTGGCATATCGGGGGAGACCCAGTACTTC. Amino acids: CASSFGISGETQYF.

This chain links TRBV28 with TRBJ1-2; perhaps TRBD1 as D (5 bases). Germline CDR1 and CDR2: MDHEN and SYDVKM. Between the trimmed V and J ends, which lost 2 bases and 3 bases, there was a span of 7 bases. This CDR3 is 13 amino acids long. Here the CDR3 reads CASSLDRHYGYTF. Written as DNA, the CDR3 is TGTGCCAGCAGTTTAGACAGACACTATGGCTACACCTTC.